This T cell receptor (beta chain) emerged from a study of vaccination and CD4 T cells after COVID-19. The CDR3 loop spans 16 amino acids. V lost 5 bases, J lost 1 base, and 6 bases stayed unmatched. Per the germline V gene, CDR1 is MNHNS and CDR2 is SASEGT. Described treatment: roughly ten-day PBMC culture with coronavirus spike peptide pools or control peptides (ViraFEST assay). Once obtained from cultured CD4+ T cells, the DNA was sequenced using the Oncomine TCR Beta short-read assay. MiXCR, run by TCRdb on the PCR reads, gives a single entry per CDR3 protein. Of almost 20,000 distinct CDR3 sequences listed, more than 45% were seen once; the top ten hold about 4%. Remarks on this clonotype: As yet, its antigen is unknown.

J is TRBJ1-1 and V is TRBV6-1, with 11 bases matching TRBD1. The sample in question was CD4+ T cells from blood, cultured in vitro, obtained before SARS-CoV-2 vaccination. The sequence was collected from a human donor who had recovered from COVID-19. Written as DNA, the CDR3 is TGTGCCAGCAGTCCGAAGGGGACAGGGGGGAACACTGAAGCTTTCTTT. Translation: CASSPKGTGGNTEAFF.